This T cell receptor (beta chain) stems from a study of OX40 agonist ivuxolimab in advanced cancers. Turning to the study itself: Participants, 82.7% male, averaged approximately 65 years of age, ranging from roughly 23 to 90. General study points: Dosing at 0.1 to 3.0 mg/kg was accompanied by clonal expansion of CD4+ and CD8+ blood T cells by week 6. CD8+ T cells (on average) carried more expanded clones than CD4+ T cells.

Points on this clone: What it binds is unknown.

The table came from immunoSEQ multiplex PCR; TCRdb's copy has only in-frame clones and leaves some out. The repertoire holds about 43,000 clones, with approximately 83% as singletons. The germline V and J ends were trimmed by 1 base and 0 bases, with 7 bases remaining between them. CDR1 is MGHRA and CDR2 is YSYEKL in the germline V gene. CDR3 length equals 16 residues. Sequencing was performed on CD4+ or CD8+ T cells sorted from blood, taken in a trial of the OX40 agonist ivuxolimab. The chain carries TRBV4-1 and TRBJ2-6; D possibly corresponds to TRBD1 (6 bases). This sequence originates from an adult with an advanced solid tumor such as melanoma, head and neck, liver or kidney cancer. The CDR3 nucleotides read TGCGCCAGCAGCCAAGGCAGGGGCTCTGGGGCCAACGTCCTGACTTTC. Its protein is CASSQGRGSGANVLTF.